The clone carrying this T cell receptor beta chain has only one observation. This CDR3 region has 17 residues. Germline CDR1 SGDLS, CDR2 YYNGEE. The trim removed 0 bases at V and 2 bases at J, leaving 4 bases unmatched. These data are taken from a study of cytomegalovirus exposure and HLA in healthy donors. The assay was immunoSEQ multiplex PCR, and TCRdb's table has in-frame clones only and misses some. The sample has roughly 250,000 clones; approximately 83% are singletons. Sequencing was carried out using PBMCs. This sequence was found in a woman aged 25 to 39 in good health and CMV-seropositive. The rearrangement joins TRBV9 to TRBJ2-2; 10 positions match TRBD2. CDR3 sequence: CASSVGASGRNTGELFF. DNA of the CDR3: TGTGCCAGCAGCGTAGGGGCTAGCGGGAGAAACACCGGGGAGCTGTTTTTT.